The rows below give T cell receptor beta chains drawn from one sample of a study of blood T cell repertoires in COVID-19. Here immunoSEQ multiplex PCR was the method, and the copy in TCRdb shows in-frame clones only, minus some. This sample has some 80,000 clones, with 90% found just once. Sequencing was performed on peripheral blood. The source of these receptors is a human donor in a cohort sampled during active COVID-19. The conserved cysteine and the conserved F or W are not part of the CDR3 here. Fields, in order: V gene, D gene, J gene, clone size, CDR3 protein. The D gene is left open where the match is weak. Size is stated for part of the rows, as once, few or many counts, or as a class when the clone is expanded.

>TRBV30|TRBD1|TRBJ2-2|NA
ACDRGKAGELF
>TRBV19|TRBD2|TRBJ2-5|NA
ASSMAGEETQY
>TRBV25-1|NA|TRBJ1-6|NA
ASSDWGSSYNSPLH
>TRBV11-2|NA|TRBJ2-7|NA
ASRHLTGFNEQY
>TRBV7-2|TRBD2|TRBJ2-2|NA
ASNLISGGARF
>TRBV4-3|TRBD1|TRBJ1-2|NA
ASSQATGQLYGYT
>TRBV24-1|TRBD1|TRBJ2-3|NA
ATSESGTGSGNTQY
>TRBV4-1|TRBD1|TRBJ2-6|NA
ASSQGRQGPSGANVLT
>TRBV3-1/TRBV3-2|TRBD1|TRBJ2-1|once
ASSQALTGGQNSEQF
>TRBV6-5|NA|TRBJ1-5|NA
ASSYSMAGQPQH
>TRBV30|NA|TRBJ1-3|NA
ALRQRRSGNTIY
>TRBV7-9|TRBD2|TRBJ2-2|NA
ASSGLTSGLTGELF
>TRBV5-6|NA|TRBJ1-4|NA
ASSFAANPLKELF
>TRBV6-5|NA|TRBJ1-2|NA
ASRSGDGYT
>TRBV7-2|TRBD1|TRBJ1-4|NA
ASSFQGAREKLF
>TRBV5-6|NA|TRBJ2-7|NA
ASSWATGTNSYEQY
>TRBV25-1|TRBD1|TRBJ1-1|NA
ATQGTGGGTEAF
>TRBV2|NA|TRBJ2-7|NA
ASMKGDPYEQY
>TRBV7-8|TRBD2|TRBJ2-5|NA
ASSLWAGGSETQY
>TRBV28|TRBD2|TRBJ2-1|once
ASSFLGLVYNEQF
>TRBV29-1|NA|TRBJ2-7|once
SVASGGEQY
>TRBV18|TRBD2|TRBJ2-5|NA
ASSPPRAGGKETQY
>TRBV6-2/TRBV6-3|NA|TRBJ2-7|NA
ASSYAVGRGLY
>TRBV5-1|TRBD2|TRBJ2-5|NA
ASSPLGGGHQETQY
>TRBV6-4|NA|TRBJ1-6|NA
ASSRSSYNSPLH
>TRBV28|TRBD2|TRBJ2-3|NA
ASRAGTSGFWRGRFTDTQY
>TRBV21-1|NA|TRBJ2-3|NA
ASSRKPDGDSASDTQY
>TRBV9|TRBD2|TRBJ2-1|NA
ASSVSRLAGNEQF
>TRBV19|TRBD2|TRBJ2-7|NA
ASSSPGGSGEQY
>TRBV11-2|TRBD2|TRBJ2-2|NA
ASSTHVLAGGPFSGELF
>TRBV4-1|TRBD1|TRBJ2-1|NA
ASSRRTGEYNEQF
>TRBV5-1|TRBD2|TRBJ2-1|NA
ASSPDYSGRMGEQF
>TRBV3-1/TRBV3-2|TRBD2|TRBJ2-3|NA
ASSPGTSGGAWPSTDTQY
>TRBV11-3|TRBD2|TRBJ2-3|NA
ASSPGLAGVTDTQY
>TRBV9|NA|TRBJ1-2|NA
ASSVDTGNYGYT
>TRBV9|TRBD1|TRBJ2-3|NA
ASSVDGDRGTDTQY
>TRBV18|TRBD2|TRBJ2-1|NA
ASSPVAGDRDEQF
>TRBV6-6|NA|TRBJ1-2|NA
ASSSPGLPYEYGYT
>TRBV7-2|TRBD2|TRBJ2-7|NA
ASRKDPSGIPYEQY
>TRBV6-1|TRBD1|TRBJ2-7|NA
ASSEGAGGFYEQY
>TRBV9|TRBD2|TRBJ2-5|NA
ASSPLGGVGETQY